This T cell receptor (beta chain) is drawn from a study of blood T cells in healthy people across ages. Through a sample-barcoded 5' primer and a J-beta primer mix, a second PCR was run for roughly 7 to 12 cycles. CDR3-containing paired-end reads numbering at least 3 million came from each sample. TCRdb re-called the 5' RACE reads through MiXCR, storing one row per CDR3 protein. The repertoire consists of roughly 1,300,000 distinct CDR3 sequences, with approximately 60% occurring once and the leading ten covering over 5.5%. Points from the study as a whole: Leaving the PBMCs unsorted stopped any conclusive comparison of naive versus antigen-experienced cells. With donor CMV status unknown, expanded clonotype changes were possibly confounded. Calculation of diversity from one million T cells yielded estimates considered to be underestimates.

As regards this clonotype: Its antigen is as yet unknown.

The CDR3 is made up of 14 amino acids. This chain joins TRBV21-1 and TRBJ2-7; the table calls TRBD1, which could not be checked here. TRBV21-1 is labeled a pseudogene. This sequence was found in a man aged 18 to 30 in good health. Sequences were obtained from blood. The DNA of the CDR3 is TGTGCCAGCAGCAACCAGAAACAGGGGTACGAGCAGTACTTC. Translation: CASSNQKQGYEQYF.